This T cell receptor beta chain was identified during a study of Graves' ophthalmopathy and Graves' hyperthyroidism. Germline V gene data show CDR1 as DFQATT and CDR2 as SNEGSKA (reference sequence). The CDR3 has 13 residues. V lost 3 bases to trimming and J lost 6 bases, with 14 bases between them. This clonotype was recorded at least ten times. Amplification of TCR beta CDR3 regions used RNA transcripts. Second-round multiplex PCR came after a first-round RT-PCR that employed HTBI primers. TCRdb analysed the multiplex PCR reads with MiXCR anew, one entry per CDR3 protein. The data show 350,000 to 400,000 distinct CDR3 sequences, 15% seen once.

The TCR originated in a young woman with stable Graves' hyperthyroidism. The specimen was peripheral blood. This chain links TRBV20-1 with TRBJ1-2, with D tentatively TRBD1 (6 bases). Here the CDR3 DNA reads TGCAGTGCTAGCCTCAGACAGGAACATGGCTACACCTTC. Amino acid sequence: CSASLRQEHGYTF.